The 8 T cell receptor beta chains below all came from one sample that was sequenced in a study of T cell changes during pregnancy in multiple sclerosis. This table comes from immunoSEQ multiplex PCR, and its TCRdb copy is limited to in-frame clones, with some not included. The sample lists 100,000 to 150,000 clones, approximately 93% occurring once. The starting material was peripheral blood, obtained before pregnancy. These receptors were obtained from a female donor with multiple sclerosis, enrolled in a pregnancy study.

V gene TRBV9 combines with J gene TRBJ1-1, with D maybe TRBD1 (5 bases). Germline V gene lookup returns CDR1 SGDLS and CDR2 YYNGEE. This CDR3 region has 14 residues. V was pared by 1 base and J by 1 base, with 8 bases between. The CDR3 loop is CASSVSQGNTEAFF. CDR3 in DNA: TGTGCCAGCAGCGTATCTCAGGGGAACACTGAAGCTTTCTTT. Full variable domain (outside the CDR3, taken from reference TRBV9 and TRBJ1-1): DSGVTQTPKHLITATGQRVTLRCSPRSGDLSVYWYQQSLDQGLQFLIQYYNGEERAKGNILERFSAQQFPDLHSELNLSSLELGDSALYFCASSVSQGNTEAFFGQGTRLTVV.

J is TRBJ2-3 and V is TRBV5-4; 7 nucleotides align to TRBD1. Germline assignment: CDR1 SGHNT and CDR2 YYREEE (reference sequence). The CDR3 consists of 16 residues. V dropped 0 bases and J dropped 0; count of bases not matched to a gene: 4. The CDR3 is CASSLDRDRSTDTQYF. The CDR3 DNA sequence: TGTGCCAGCAGCTTGGACCGGGACAGAAGCACAGATACGCAGTATTTT.

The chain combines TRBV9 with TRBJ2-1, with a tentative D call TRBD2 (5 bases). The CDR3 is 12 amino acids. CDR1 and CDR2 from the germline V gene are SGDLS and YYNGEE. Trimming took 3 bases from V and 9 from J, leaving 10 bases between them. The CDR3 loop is CASSGGVGEQFF. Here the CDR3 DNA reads TGTGCCAGCAGCGGGGGAGTGGGTGAGCAGTTCTTC. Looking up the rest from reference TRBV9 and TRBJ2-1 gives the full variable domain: DSGVTQTPKHLITATGQRVTLRCSPRSGDLSVYWYQQSLDQGLQFLIQYYNGEERAKGNILERFSAQQFPDLHSELNLSSLELGDSALYFCASSGGVGEQFFGPGTRLTVL.

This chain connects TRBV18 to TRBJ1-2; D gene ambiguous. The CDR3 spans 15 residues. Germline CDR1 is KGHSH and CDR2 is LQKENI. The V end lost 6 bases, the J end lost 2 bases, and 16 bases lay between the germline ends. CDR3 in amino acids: CASSPGTANNYGYTF. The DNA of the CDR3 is TGTGCCAGCTCTCCAGGTACAGCTAACAACTATGGCTACACCTTC.

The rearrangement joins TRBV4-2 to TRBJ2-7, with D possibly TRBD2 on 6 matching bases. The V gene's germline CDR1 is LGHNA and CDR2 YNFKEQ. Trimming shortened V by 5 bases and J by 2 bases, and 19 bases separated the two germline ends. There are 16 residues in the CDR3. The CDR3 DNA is TGTGCCAGCAGCTTCGAGTTGGAGGGGTTTACCTACGAGCAGTACTTC. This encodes CASSFELEGFTYEQYF.

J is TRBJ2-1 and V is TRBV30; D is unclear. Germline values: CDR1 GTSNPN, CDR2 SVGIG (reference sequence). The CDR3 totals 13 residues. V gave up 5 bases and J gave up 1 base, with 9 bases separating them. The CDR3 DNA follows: TGTGCCTGGTCTCGCGCTTCCTACAATGAGCAGTTCTTC. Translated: CAWSRASYNEQFF.

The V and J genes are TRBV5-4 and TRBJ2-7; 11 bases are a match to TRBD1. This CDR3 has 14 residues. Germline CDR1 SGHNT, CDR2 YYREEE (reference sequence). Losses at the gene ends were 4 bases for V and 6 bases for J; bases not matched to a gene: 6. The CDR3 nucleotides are TGTGCCAGCAGCCGTAGGACAGGGGGCGGCGAGCAGTACTTC. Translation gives CASSRRTGGGEQYF.

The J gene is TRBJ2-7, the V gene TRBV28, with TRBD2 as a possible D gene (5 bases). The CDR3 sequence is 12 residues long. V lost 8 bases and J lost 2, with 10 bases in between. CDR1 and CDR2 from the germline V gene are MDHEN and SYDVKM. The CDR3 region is CASLATAYEQYF. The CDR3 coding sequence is TGTGCCAGCCTAGCTACCGCCTACGAGCAGTACTTC.